Presented here are 18 T cell receptor beta chains from one specimen sequenced in a study of regulatory T cells in long-lasting Graves disease. With iRepertoire HTBI primers and Arm-PCR of CDR3 regions, TCR beta libraries were built. TCRdb passed the multiplex PCR reads through MiXCR, listing each CDR3 protein once. This sample has a few hundred thousand distinct CDR3 sequences, with under 20% found just once. Specified time point: newly diagnosed GD, antithyroid drugs for less than 3 months. The TCR library was prepared using RNA isolated from PBMCs. The same specimen was also included in a second study, on T cells in Graves' hyperthyroidism and ophthalmopathy.

This specimen was peripheral blood mononuclear cells (PBMCs), taken at new diagnosis, from a patient treated with antithyroid drugs. The receptors stem from a woman younger than 30 with Graves disease.

This clonotype was seen more than once but under ten times. This chain joins TRBV15 and TRBJ2-6, with unresolved D. This CDR3 comprises 15 residues. The germline CDR1 and CDR2 sequences are LNHNV and YYDKDF (reference sequence). V lost 2 bases, J lost 0 bases, and 5 bases lay in between. CDR3 nucleotide sequence: TGTGCCACCAGCAGAAGGACCTCTGGGGCCAACGTCCTGACTTTC. Its translation: CATSRRTSGANVLTF.

The chain has TRBV5-5 and TRBJ1-3; tentative D call: TRBD1 (6 bases). V gave up 7 bases and J gave up 2 bases, with 13 bases separating them. This CDR3 has 14 residues. Germline CDR1 reads SGHKS; CDR2 reads YYEKEE (reference sequence). This chain's CDR3 is CASHLGGPGNTIYF. CDR3 DNA: TGTGCCAGCCACCTGGGGGGGCCTGGAAACACCATATATTTT. The whole variable domain, filled in from reference TRBV5-5 and TRBJ1-3, reads DAGVTQSPTHLIKTRGQQVTLRCSPISGHKSVSWYQQVLGQGPQFIFQYYEKEERGRGNFPDRFSARQFPNYSSELNVNALLLGDSALYLCASHLGGPGNTIYFGEGSWLTVV.

This clonotype was detected a few times. The chain joins TRBV5-1 to TRBJ2-1; 9 bases map to TRBD2. Germline V CDR1 and CDR2: SGHRS, YFSETQ. V shed 7 bases, J shed 3 bases, and the junction held 17 bases outside the gene matches. CDR3 length equals 18 residues. The chain's CDR3 is CASAPLAGSPRFYNEQFF. The CDR3 DNA is TGCGCCAGCGCCCCTCTAGCGGGATCCCCTCGCTTCTACAATGAGCAGTTCTTC.

This clonotype has at least ten counts. The genes are TRBV18 and TRBJ2-3, with D unclear. CDR1 is KGHSH, CDR2 LQKENI, per germline. The V gene lost 0 bases and the J gene lost 3 bases, with 4 bases spanning the gap. The CDR3 consists of 13 residues. CDR3 sequence reads: CASSPPVTDTQYF. CDR3 DNA: TGTGCCAGCTCACCACCGGTGACAGATACGCAGTATTTT.

Concerning this clonotype: This could be a read error, since a much larger clone is one nucleotide away. CDR3 DNA: TGCAGTGCACGAAGCGGGAAGCACAATGAGCGGTTCTTC. As protein: CSARSGKHNERFF. This chain links TRBV20-1 with TRBJ2-5; TRBD2 agrees at 7 bases. The CDR3 is 13 residues long. CDR1 and CDR2 (germline): DFQATT, SNEGSKA (reference sequence).

The CDR3 DNA is TGTGCCAGCGGTCCCCAGGGTGACGCCTACGAGCAGTACTTC. This codes for CASGPQGDAYEQYF. V is TRBV12-3 or TRBV12-4 and J is TRBJ2-5; a weak D match, TRBD1 (5 bases). The tail of the sequence fits TRBJ2-7 better, so the J call may be wrong. This CDR3 is built from 14 residues.

Many counts were recorded for this clonotype. The V call is TRBV2, the J call TRBJ1-4; D is perhaps TRBD1 (6 bases). The CDR3 runs 14 residues. Germline values: CDR1 SNHLY, CDR2 FYNNEI. Trimming removed 4 bases at V and 8 bases at J, with 14 bases between. The CDR3 is CASSAGRGWEKLFF. CDR3 in DNA: TGTGCCAGCAGTGCGGGCAGGGGCTGGGAAAAACTGTTTTTT.

This clonotype was seen repeatedly, ten times or more. The chain carries TRBV20-1 and TRBJ2-7; 11 bases are a match to TRBD2. CDR1 is DFQATT and CDR2 is SNEGSKA in the germline V gene (reference sequence). There are 14 residues in the CDR3. V lost 8 bases and J lost 2; bases outside the gene matches: 8. Written as DNA, the CDR3 is TGCAGTACCGATATGGGACTAGCGGCCTACGAGCAGTACTTC. As protein: CSTDMGLAAYEQYF.

This clonotype was detected many times. The CDR3 sequence: CASLHGRNTEAFF. The CDR3 DNA is TGTGCCAGCCTCCACGGTCGGAACACTGAAGCTTTCTTT. This chain uses TRBV2 with TRBJ1-1; D remains ambiguous. Germline V gene lookup returns CDR1 SNHLY and CDR2 FYNNEI. The CDR3 covers 13 residues. Between the trimmed V and J ends, which lost 8 bases and 1 base, there was a span of 11 bases.

This clonotype was counted a few times. This sequence joins TRBV27 and TRBJ2-6, with D possibly TRBD2 on 7 matching bases. Looked up from germline, CDR1 is MNHEY and CDR2 is SMNVEV (reference sequence). Trimming stripped 3 bases from V and 6 bases from J, with 12 bases between. CDR3 length: 15 residues. CDR3 protein: CASSLGGPEANVLTF. The CDR3 region has the DNA TGTGCCAGCAGTTTGGGGGGGCCTGAGGCCAACGTCCTGACTTTC.

This clonotype was recorded at least ten times. V and J are TRBV6-1 and TRBJ1-1; no clear D gene. The V end lost 2 bases, the J end lost 4 bases, and 11 bases lay between the germline ends. This CDR3 contains 14 residues. Looked up from germline, CDR1 is MNHNS and CDR2 is SASEGT. CDR3 region: CASSENQRFTEAFF. DNA of the CDR3: TGTGCCAGCAGTGAAAACCAGCGGTTCACTGAAGCTTTCTTT.

A remark on this clonotype: This sequence is one base from a far larger clone and is likely a read error. The chain couples TRBV10-3 to TRBJ2-5, with TRBD2 as a possible D gene (5 bases). Trimming took 4 bases from V and 5 from J, leaving 11 bases between them. CDR3 size: 13 residues. Germline V gives CDR1 ENHRY, CDR2 SYGVKD. CDR3 sequence (DNA): TGTGCCATCAGTGTTGGGCAGCGGGAGACCCAGTACTTC. Its protein product is CAISVGQRETQYF.

This clonotype was detected only a few times. The chain recombines TRBV7-9 with TRBJ1-1; a weak D match, TRBD1 (6 bases). This CDR3 has 14 amino acids. V lost 4 bases and J 7 bases, leaving 16 bases between the germline ends. Germline-derived CDR1 and CDR2 are SEHNR and FQNEAQ (reference sequence). Here the CDR3 DNA reads TGTGCCAGCAGCTATTCCCGGGACATGGGTGAAGCTTTCTTT. Its protein product is CASSYSRDMGEAFF.

Ten or more counts support this clonotype. The gene calls are TRBV28 and TRBJ2-7; possible D gene TRBD1, 6 bases. With 6 bases removed from V and 3 bases from J, the gap between germline ends came to 18 bases. Germline V gives CDR1 MDHEN, CDR2 SYDVKM. The length of the CDR3 is 15 residues. The CDR3 sequence: CASREQGSQDYEQYF. CDR3 nucleotides: TGTGCCAGCAGGGAACAGGGATCCCAAGACTACGAGCAGTACTTC.

This clonotype was recorded many times. The V and J genes are TRBV2 and TRBJ2-2; no clear D. The CDR3 is made up of 13 amino acids. Trimming took 7 bases from V and 6 from J, leaving 12 bases between them. CDR1 is SNHLY and CDR2 is FYNNEI in the germline V gene. The CDR3 protein is CASTPRMAGELFF. The CDR3 DNA is TGTGCCAGCACCCCCCGGATGGCCGGGGAGCTGTTTTTT.

This clonotype was picked up many times. The chain is built from TRBV3-1 and TRBJ2-1, with 10 positions matching TRBD2. The length of the CDR3 is 15 residues. CDR1 is LGHDT and CDR2 is YNNKEL in the germline V gene (reference sequence). Unmatched junction bases numbered 3, after V lost 3 bases and J lost 4 bases. The CDR3 DNA reads TGTGCCAGCAGCCAGAGCGGGGGGGCGTACAATGAGCAGTTCTTC. This encodes CASSQSGGAYNEQFF.

This clonotype was seen ten or more times. In nucleotides, the CDR3 is TGTGCCAGCCGTAGCATCTTAGGCGAGCAGTACTTC. It specifies CASRSILGEQYF. The V call is TRBV2, the J call TRBJ2-7; D uncertain. The CDR3 totals 12 residues. V lost 8 bases to trimming and J lost 6 bases, with 14 bases between them. Per germline, CDR1 SNHLY and CDR2 FYNNEI.

Ten or more counts support this clonotype. V and J are TRBV30 and TRBJ1-6; D uncertain. The CDR3 covers 12 residues. CDR1 is GTSNPN, CDR2 SVGIG, per germline (reference sequence). V was trimmed by 1 base and J by 13 bases, leaving 11 bases between them. CDR3 region: CAWSGNGLPLHF. The CDR3 DNA follows: TGTGCCTGGAGTGGGAACGGGTTGCCCCTCCACTTT.